These 20 T cell receptor beta chains share one sample of origin, sequenced in a study of T cells in Graves' hyperthyroidism and ophthalmopathy. RNA transcripts provided the source from which TCR beta CDR3 regions were amplified. During a first-round RT-PCR of the TCR CDR3, the HTBI primer set was used. TCRdb used MiXCR to reprocess the multiplex PCR reads, holding one entry per CDR3 protein. The data show about 290,000 distinct CDR3 sequences, roughly a fifth seen once. The specimen sequenced was blood. These receptors originate from a man aged 45-65 years with Graves' ophthalmopathy.

This clonotype was seen repeatedly, ten times or more. The V call is TRBV24-1, the J call TRBJ1-5; 8 bases match TRBD1. This CDR3 is built from 14 residues. CDR1 is KGHDR and CDR2 is SFDVKD in the germline V gene. V was pared by 5 bases and J by 5 bases, with 4 bases of the junction left unmatched. CDR3 nucleotides: TGTGCCACCAGTGTAGGACAGGGCGATCAGCCCCAGCATTTT. The encoded protein is CATSVGQGDQPQHF.

The sample holds many counts of this clonotype. V usage is TRBV12-3 or TRBV12-4 and J usage is TRBJ1-1; TRBD1 might be the D (5 bases). The CDR3 extends over 13 amino acids. Trimming took off 6 bases at V and 11 bases at J, with 19 bases between the two ends. The CDR3 sequence: CASRTRDVVRAFF. CDR3 bases: TGTGCCAGCAGGACCCGGGACGTCGTAAGGGCTTTCTTT.

Only a few counts were recorded for this clonotype. CDR3 region: CASSLYPRANTEAFF. The CDR3 DNA follows: TGCGCCAGCAGCTTGTATCCCAGGGCGAACACTGAAGCTTTCTTT. This chain connects TRBV5-1 to TRBJ1-1; maybe TRBD1 (5 bases). This CDR3 has 15 residues. Deletions cut 1 base from V and 1 base from J, with 11 bases between. CDR1 and CDR2 from the germline V gene are SGHRS and YFSETQ.

This chain links TRBV24-1 with TRBJ1-5; tentative D call: TRBD1 (6 bases). This CDR3 contains 15 residues. The ends were cut back, 4 bases at V and 2 bases at J, with 11 bases in the middle. Germline CDR1 is KGHDR and CDR2 is SFDVKD. The DNA for the CDR3 is TGTGCCACCAGTGACAGGGGATCGGGCAATCAGCCCCAGCATTTT. Protein product: CATSDRGSGNQPQHF.

J is TRBJ2-7 and V is TRBV20-1, with 12 bases aligning to TRBD1. Germline-derived CDR1 and CDR2 are DFQATT and SNEGSKA (reference sequence). This CDR3 has 15 amino acids. Trimming at V came to 6 bases and at J to 0 bases, leaving 6 bases not matched to a gene. The CDR3 spells CSASGQGASSYEQYF. CDR3 sequence (DNA): TGCAGTGCATCGGGACAGGGGGCAAGCTCCTACGAGCAGTACTTC.

This clonotype has at least ten counts. The chain has TRBV30 and TRBJ1-1; perhaps TRBD1 as D (6 bases). Trimming took 3 bases from V and 3 from J, leaving 11 bases between them. Germline V gene lookup returns CDR1 GTSNPN and CDR2 SVGIG (reference sequence). The CDR3 contains 13 residues. CDR3 DNA: TGTGCCTGGAGGAAAGGACAGTACACTGAAGCTTTCTTT. It translates to CAWRKGQYTEAFF.

This clonotype appeared many times. The CDR3 here is CASSLGQVPNEQYF. CDR3 DNA: TGCGCCAGCAGCTTGGGACAGGTCCCGAACGAGCAGTACTTC. The rearrangement links TRBV5-1 to TRBJ2-7; possibly TRBD1 for D (6 bases). The V end was cut by 0 bases, the J end by 5 bases, with 12 bases between. In germline, CDR1 is SGHRS, CDR2 YFSETQ. The CDR3 is 14 amino acids.

This clonotype was seen a handful of times. The gene calls are TRBV6-1 and TRBJ1-1; no firm D call. The CDR3 is made up of 16 amino acids. The V gene lost 4 bases and the J gene lost 1 base, with 16 bases spanning the gap. Germline V lookup: CDR1 MNHNS, CDR2 SASEGT. The CDR3 spells CASSARAAIRNTEAFF. The DNA of the CDR3 is TGTGCCAGCAGTGCACGGGCGGCTATAAGGAACACTGAAGCTTTCTTT.

V gene TRBV5-1 combines with J gene TRBJ2-3; D gene uncertain. The CDR3 spans 13 residues. The germline V gene has CDR1 SGHRS and CDR2 YFSETQ. V was cut by 4 bases and J by 5 bases, with 11 bases left in between. CDR3 in amino acids: CASSISPEDTQYF. The CDR3 DNA sequence: TGCGCCAGCAGCATATCGCCCGAAGATACGCAGTATTTT.

This clonotype was seen many times. The CDR3 nucleotides read TGTGCCACCAGTGCCCGGGGTAGCGGGAGAAGGGCAGATACGCAGTATTTT. The encoded protein is CATSARGSGRRADTQYF. This chain connects TRBV24-1 to TRBJ2-3; 9 bases match TRBD2. The V and J ends lost 5 bases and 4 bases, in that order; junction bases with no gene match: 12. CDR3 length equals 17 residues. Germline V gene lookup returns CDR1 KGHDR and CDR2 SFDVKD.

This rearrangement joins TRBV27 to TRBJ1-5, with 9 bases aligning to TRBD1. The CDR3 contains 14 residues. The germline gives CDR1 MNHEY, CDR2 SMNVEV (reference sequence). The V and J ends lost 6 bases and 7 bases, in that order; junction bases with no gene match: 7. The CDR3: CASREQGAGQPQHF. The CDR3 nucleotides read TGTGCCAGCAGGGAACAGGGGGCCGGGCAGCCCCAGCATTTT.

Points on this clonotype: This sequence may be a read error, since a much larger clone differs from it by one base. V usage is TRBV7-8 and J usage is TRBJ2-7; 9 bases are shared with TRBD1. The J segment lost 3 bases and the V segment lost 5 bases, leaving 5 bases of the junction unmatched. Per germline, CDR1 SGHVS and CDR2 FQNEAQ. CDR3 size: 14 residues. The CDR3: CASSRTGQGYEQYF. CDR3 bases: TGTGCCAGCAGCCGGACGGGACAGGGCTACGAGCAGTACTTC.

V is TRBV28 and J is TRBJ2-1; 10 bases agree with TRBD2. The length of the CDR3 is 20 residues. V gave up 3 bases and J gave up 0 bases; unmatched junction bases: 14. The V gene's germline CDR1 is MDHEN and CDR2 SYDVKM. This CDR3 is CASSFLYKAGGRSSYNEQFF. The CDR3 DNA is TGTGCCAGCAGTTTTTTGTATAAAGCGGGAGGGCGGAGCTCCTACAATGAGCAGTTCTTC. The whole variable domain, remainder taken from reference TRBV28 and TRBJ2-1, is DVKVTQSSRYLVKRTGEKVFLECVQDMDHENMFWYRQDPGLGLRLIYFSYDVKMKEKGDIPEGYSVSREKKERFSLILESASTNQTSMYLCASSFLYKAGGRSSYNEQFFGPGTRLTVL.

This clonotype was found many times. V is TRBV12-3 or TRBV12-4 and J is TRBJ1-5, with a weak D call TRBD1 (5 bases). The V gene lost 5 bases and the J gene lost 6 bases, with 14 bases spanning the gap. CDR3 size: 14 residues. The DNA of the CDR3 is TGTGCCAGCAGTATCAGCCAGGGTACTCAGCCCCAGCATTTT. Its translation is CASSISQGTQPQHF.

V usage is TRBV5-1 and J usage is TRBJ2-7, with 8 bases that match TRBD1. After removal of 3 bases from V and 1 base from J, the junction contained 3 bases not matched to a gene. The CDR3 has 14 residues. CDR1 is SGHRS, CDR2 YFSETQ, per germline. The CDR3 nucleotides are TGCGCCAGCAGCTACGGGGACAGGTCCTACGAGCAGTACTTC. Translation gives CASSYGDRSYEQYF.

This clonotype was observed a few times. This chain joins TRBV7-9 and TRBJ1-6; unclear D gene. V was shortened by 5 bases and J by 4 bases, with 6 bases between the two germline ends. Per germline, CDR1 SEHNR and CDR2 FQNEAQ (reference sequence). The CDR3 totals 13 residues. CDR3 amino acids: CASSPPYNSPLHF. The CDR3 DNA reads TGTGCCAGCAGCCCCCCGTATAATTCACCCCTCCACTTT. The complete variable domain, with remaining parts taken from reference TRBV7-9 and TRBJ1-6, reads DTGVSQNPRHKITKRGQNVTFRCDPISEHNRLYWYRQTLGQGPEFLTYFQNEAQLEKSRLLSDRFSAERPKGSFSTLEIQRTEQGDSAMYLCASSPPYNSPLHFGNGTRLTVT.

In its sample, this clonotype was seen a few times. The chain recombines TRBV6-1 with TRBJ2-7; 9 bases are a match to TRBD2. This CDR3 is 15 amino acids long. The J segment lost 1 base and the V segment lost 6 bases, leaving 7 bases of the junction unmatched. The germline CDR1 and CDR2 sequences are MNHNS and SASEGT. The CDR3 bases are TGTGCCAGCAGGCCGGTTAGCGGGAGATCCTACGAGCAGTACTTC. It translates to CASRPVSGRSYEQYF.

The genes are TRBV11-2 and TRBJ2-1; 11 bases match TRBD2. J gave up 9 bases and V 0 bases, and 7 bases lay outside the gene matches. Germline V CDR1 and CDR2: SGHAT, FQNNGV. This CDR3 is 16 amino acids long. CDR3 DNA sequence: TGTGCCAGCAGCTTAGATCCCTTAGCGGGAGGGAGTGAGCAGTTCTTC. As protein: CASSLDPLAGGSEQFF.

This clonotype was picked up many times. The chain joins TRBV7-2 to TRBJ1-2; 9 positions match TRBD1. Germline assignment: CDR1 SGHTA and CDR2 FQGNSA. V lost 5 bases, J lost 9 bases, and 7 bases stayed unmatched. There are 13 residues in the CDR3. Here the CDR3 DNA reads TGTGCCAGCAGCCTTCGGGACAGGGAGCGCTACACCTTC. As protein: CASSLRDRERYTF.

This clonotype has a count of ten or more. The chain uses TRBV20-1 and TRBJ2-5; the D gene is possibly TRBD1 (7 bases). CDR3 size: 16 residues. Trimming removed 0 bases at V and 2 bases at J, with 16 bases between. Germline-derived CDR1 and CDR2 are DFQATT and SNEGSKA (reference sequence). The CDR3, as DNA: TGCAGTGCTAGAGATGAGCAGGGGGGACCACAAGAGACCCAGTACTTC. This sequence encodes CSARDEQGGPQETQYF.